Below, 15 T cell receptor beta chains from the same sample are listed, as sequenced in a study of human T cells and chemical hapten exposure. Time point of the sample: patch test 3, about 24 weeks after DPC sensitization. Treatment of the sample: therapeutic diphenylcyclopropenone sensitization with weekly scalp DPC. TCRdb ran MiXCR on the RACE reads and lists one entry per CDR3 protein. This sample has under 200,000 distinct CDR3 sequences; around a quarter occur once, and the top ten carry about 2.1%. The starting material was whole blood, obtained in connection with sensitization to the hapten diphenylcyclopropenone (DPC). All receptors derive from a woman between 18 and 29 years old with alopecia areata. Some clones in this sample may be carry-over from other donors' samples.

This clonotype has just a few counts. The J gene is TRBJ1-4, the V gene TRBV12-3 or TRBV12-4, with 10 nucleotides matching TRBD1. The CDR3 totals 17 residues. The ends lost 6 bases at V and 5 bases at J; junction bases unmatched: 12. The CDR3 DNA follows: TGTGCCAGCAGCCCCGACAGGGGGCGTGTGTGGAATGAAAAACTGTTTTTT. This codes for CASSPDRGRVWNEKLFF.

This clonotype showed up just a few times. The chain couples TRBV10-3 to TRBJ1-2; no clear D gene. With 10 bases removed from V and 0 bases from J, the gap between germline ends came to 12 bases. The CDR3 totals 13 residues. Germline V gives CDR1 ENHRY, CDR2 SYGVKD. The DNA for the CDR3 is TGTGCCACCCACATGGGGACTAACTATGGCTACACCTTC. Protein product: CATHMGTNYGYTF.

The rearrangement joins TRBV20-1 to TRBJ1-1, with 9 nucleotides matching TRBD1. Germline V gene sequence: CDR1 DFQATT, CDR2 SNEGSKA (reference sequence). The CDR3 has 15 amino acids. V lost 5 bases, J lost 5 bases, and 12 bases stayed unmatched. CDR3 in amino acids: CSAPNRDRVETEAFF. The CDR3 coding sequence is TGCAGTGCTCCTAACCGGGACAGGGTCGAGACTGAAGCTTTCTTT.

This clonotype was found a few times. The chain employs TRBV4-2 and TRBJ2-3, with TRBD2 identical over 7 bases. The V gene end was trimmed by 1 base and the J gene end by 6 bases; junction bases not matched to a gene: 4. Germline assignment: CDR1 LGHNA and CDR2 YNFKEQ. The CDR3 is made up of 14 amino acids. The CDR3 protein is CASSQGGRRDTQYF. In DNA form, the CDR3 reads TGTGCCAGCAGCCAAGGCGGGAGAAGGGATACGCAGTATTTT.

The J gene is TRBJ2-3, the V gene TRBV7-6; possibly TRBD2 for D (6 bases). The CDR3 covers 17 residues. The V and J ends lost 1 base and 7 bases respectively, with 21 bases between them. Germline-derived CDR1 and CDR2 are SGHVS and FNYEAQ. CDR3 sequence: CASSLGSGRRNVNTQYF. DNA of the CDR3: TGTGCCAGCAGCTTAGGATCGGGGAGGAGGAATGTGAATACGCAGTATTTT.

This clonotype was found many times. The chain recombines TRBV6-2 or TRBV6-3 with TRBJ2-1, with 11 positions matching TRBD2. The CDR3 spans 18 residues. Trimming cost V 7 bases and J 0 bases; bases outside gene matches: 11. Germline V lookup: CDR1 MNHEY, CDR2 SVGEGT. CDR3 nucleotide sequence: TGTGCCAGCACCTACGGGCTAGCGGGGGGCCTCTCCTACAATGAGCAGTTCTTC. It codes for CASTYGLAGGLSYNEQFF.

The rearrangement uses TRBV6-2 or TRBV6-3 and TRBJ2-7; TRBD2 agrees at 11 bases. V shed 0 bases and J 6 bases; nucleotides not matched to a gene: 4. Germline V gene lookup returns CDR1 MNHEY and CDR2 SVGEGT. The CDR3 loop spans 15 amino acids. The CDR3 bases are TGTGCCAGCAGTTACTCCCCTAGCGGGGGGCTCGAGCAGTACTTC. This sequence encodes CASSYSPSGGLEQYF.

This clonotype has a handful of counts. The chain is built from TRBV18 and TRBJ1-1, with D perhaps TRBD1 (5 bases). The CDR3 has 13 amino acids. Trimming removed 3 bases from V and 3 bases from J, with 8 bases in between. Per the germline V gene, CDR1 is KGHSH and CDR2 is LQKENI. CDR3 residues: CASSPGGDTEAFF. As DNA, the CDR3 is TGTGCCAGCTCACCGGGGGGAGACACTGAAGCTTTCTTT.

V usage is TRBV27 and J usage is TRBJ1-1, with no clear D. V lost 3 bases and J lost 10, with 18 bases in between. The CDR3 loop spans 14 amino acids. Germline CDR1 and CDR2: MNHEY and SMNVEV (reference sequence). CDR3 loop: CASSFRGRYGVAFF. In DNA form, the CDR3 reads TGTGCCAGCAGTTTCCGTGGACGTTATGGGGTAGCTTTCTTT.

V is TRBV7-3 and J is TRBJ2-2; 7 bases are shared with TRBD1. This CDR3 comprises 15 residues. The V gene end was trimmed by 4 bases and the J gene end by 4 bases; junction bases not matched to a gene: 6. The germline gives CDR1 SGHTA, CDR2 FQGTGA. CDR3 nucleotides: TGTGCCAGCAGCTCTCCCTCAGGGGGCACCGGGGAGCTGTTTTTT. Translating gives CASSSPSGGTGELFF.

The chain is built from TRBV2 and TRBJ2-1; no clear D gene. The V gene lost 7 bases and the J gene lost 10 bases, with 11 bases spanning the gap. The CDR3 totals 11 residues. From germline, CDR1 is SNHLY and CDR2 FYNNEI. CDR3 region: CASTPRNEQFF. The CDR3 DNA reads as TGTGCCAGCACCCCTAGGAACGAGCAGTTCTTC.

The CDR3, as DNA: TGTGCCAGCAAGGGGAACAATGAGCAGTTCTTC. Residues: CASKGNNEQFF. The V and J genes are TRBV27 and TRBJ2-1, with D maybe TRBD1 (5 bases). CDR3 size: 11 residues. Germline V gene data show CDR1 as MNHEY and CDR2 as SMNVEV (reference sequence). Trimming took off 7 bases at V and 5 bases at J, with 6 bases between the two ends.

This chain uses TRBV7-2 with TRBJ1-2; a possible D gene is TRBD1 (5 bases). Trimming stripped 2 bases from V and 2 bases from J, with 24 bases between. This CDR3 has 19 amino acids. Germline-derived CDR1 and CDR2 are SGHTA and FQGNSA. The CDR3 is CASSLLIWDLRDGNYGYTF. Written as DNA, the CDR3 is TGTGCCAGCAGCTTATTAATTTGGGATCTCCGGGACGGCAACTATGGCTACACCTTC. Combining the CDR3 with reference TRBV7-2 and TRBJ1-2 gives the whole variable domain GAGVSQSPSNKVTEKGKDVELRCDPISGHTALYWYRQSLGQGLEFLIYFQGNSAPDKSGLPSDRFSAERTGGSVSTLTIQRTQQEDSAVYLCASSLLIWDLRDGNYGYTFGSGTRLTVV.

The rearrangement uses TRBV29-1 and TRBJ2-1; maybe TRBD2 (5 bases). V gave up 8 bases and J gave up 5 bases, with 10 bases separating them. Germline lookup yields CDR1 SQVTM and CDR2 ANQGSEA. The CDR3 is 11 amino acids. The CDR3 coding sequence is TGCAGCTCCCGGGATAACAATGAGCAGTTCTTC. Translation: CSSRDNNEQFF.

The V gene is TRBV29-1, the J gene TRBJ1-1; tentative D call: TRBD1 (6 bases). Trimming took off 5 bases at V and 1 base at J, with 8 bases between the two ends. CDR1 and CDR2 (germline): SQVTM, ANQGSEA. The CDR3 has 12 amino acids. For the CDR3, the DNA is TGCAGCGTTCCACAGGGGAACACTGAAGCTTTCTTT. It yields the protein CSVPQGNTEAFF.